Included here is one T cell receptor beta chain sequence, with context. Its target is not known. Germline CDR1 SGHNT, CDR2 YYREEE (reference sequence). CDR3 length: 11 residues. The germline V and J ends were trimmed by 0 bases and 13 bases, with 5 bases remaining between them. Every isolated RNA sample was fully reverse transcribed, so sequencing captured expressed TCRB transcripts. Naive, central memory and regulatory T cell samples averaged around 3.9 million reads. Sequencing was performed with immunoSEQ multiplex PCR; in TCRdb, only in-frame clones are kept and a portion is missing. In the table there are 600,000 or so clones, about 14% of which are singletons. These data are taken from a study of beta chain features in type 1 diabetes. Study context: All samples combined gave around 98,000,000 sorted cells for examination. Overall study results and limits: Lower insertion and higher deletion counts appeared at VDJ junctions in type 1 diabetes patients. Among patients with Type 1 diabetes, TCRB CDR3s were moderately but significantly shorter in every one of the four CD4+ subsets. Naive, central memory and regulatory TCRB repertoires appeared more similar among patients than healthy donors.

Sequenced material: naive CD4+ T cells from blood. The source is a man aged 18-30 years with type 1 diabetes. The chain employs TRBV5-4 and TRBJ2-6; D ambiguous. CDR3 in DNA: TGTGCCAGCAGCTTGGATGCGGTCCTGACTTTC. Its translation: CASSLDAVLTF.